The 27 T cell receptor beta chains below were found in one sample sequenced in a study of T cells after yellow fever vaccination. One entry per CDR3 protein, called by TCRdb with MiXCR from the 5' RACE reads. The data hold about 340,000 distinct CDR3 sequences, with roughly 4% observed a single time. The sample in question was PBMCs, obtained 5 days after the yellow fever booster vaccination. These receptors all stem from a man aged 18 to 29 who received the YFV17D yellow fever vaccine.

At least ten counts were recorded for this clonotype. The rearrangement joins TRBV18 to TRBJ1-5; D not resolved. V lost 2 bases to trimming and J lost 4 bases, with 6 bases between them. CDR1 and CDR2 from the germline V gene are KGHSH and LQKENI. This CDR3 comprises 13 residues. CDR3 protein: CASSPGENQPQHF. CDR3 sequence (DNA): TGTGCCAGCTCACCAGGCGAGAATCAGCCCCAGCATTTT.

This clonotype was found a few times. This chain links TRBV6-5 with TRBJ2-3, with D possibly matching TRBD1 (5 bases). The CDR3 is 13 amino acids. Per the germline V gene, CDR1 is MNHEY and CDR2 is SVGAGI. The V end was cut by 6 bases, the J end by 3 bases, with 10 bases between. The CDR3 nucleotides are TGTGCCAGCAGACGACAGCTTACAGATACGCAGTATTTT. Its translation: CASRRQLTDTQYF.

V usage is TRBV6-4 and J usage is TRBJ1-1, with D possibly TRBD1 on 6 matching bases. The CDR3 contains 13 residues. Germline values: CDR1 MRHNA, CDR2 SNTAGT. V was clipped by 4 bases and J by 10 bases, with 16 bases between them. CDR3 in amino acids: CASSAAAGGRAFF. For the CDR3, the DNA is TGTGCCAGCAGTGCTGCTGCCGGGGGGCGAGCTTTCTTT.

The chain couples TRBV5-1 to TRBJ2-5, with D perhaps TRBD1 or TRBD2 (5 bases each). Per germline, CDR1 SGHRS and CDR2 YFSETQ. The CDR3 length is 14 residues. V lost 9 bases and J 0 bases, leaving 15 bases between the germline ends. CDR3 nucleotide sequence: TGCGCCACCCGCCCCGGGGCCTACCAAGAGACCCAGTACTTC. Protein product: CATRPGAYQETQYF.

This clonotype was seen ten or more times. This chain connects TRBV18 to TRBJ2-5; 7 bases align to TRBD1. The V gene end was trimmed by 5 bases and the J gene end by 1 base; junction bases not matched to a gene: 4. CDR3 size: 14 residues. The germline gives CDR1 KGHSH, CDR2 LQKENI. CDR3 DNA sequence: TGTGCCAGCTCAAACGGGACAGCCCAAGAGACCCAGTACTTC. Translating it yields CASSNGTAQETQYF.

This clonotype came up many times. This chain connects TRBV12-3 or TRBV12-4 to TRBJ1-2, with TRBD1 matching 8 bases. CDR3 length equals 12 residues. J was trimmed by 8 bases and V by 4 bases; bases with no gene match: 3. CDR3 DNA: TGTGCCAGCAGTTGGACAGGGAAGGGCTACACCTTC. Translation: CASSWTGKGYTF.

This clonotype was seen a handful of times. This CDR3 is CASTLDRRGEKLFF. The CDR3 nucleotides are TGTGCCAGCACCCTTGACAGGAGGGGTGAAAAACTGTTTTTT. The V and J genes are TRBV7-2 and TRBJ1-4, with D perhaps TRBD1 (6 bases). The germline V gene has CDR1 SGHTA and CDR2 FQGNSA. Trimming shortened V by 7 bases and J by 7 bases, and 16 bases separated the two germline ends. The CDR3 has 14 residues.

This clonotype showed up just a few times. The chain employs TRBV6-1 and TRBJ1-2; no firm D call. Trimming pared 0 bases from V and 3 bases from J, leaving 8 bases between. This CDR3 has 14 amino acids. Germline V lookup: CDR1 MNHNS, CDR2 SASEGT. The CDR3 is CASSEAVWDYGYTF. CDR3 bases: TGTGCCAGCAGTGAAGCGGTATGGGACTATGGCTACACCTTC.

This clonotype showed up many times. This chain connects TRBV24-1 to TRBJ1-1; 8 nucleotides match TRBD1. The CDR3 spans 15 residues. The germline gives CDR1 KGHDR, CDR2 SFDVKD. Trimming removed 2 bases from V and 1 base from J; junction bases left unmatched: 2. For the CDR3, the DNA is TGTGCCACCAGTGATTCCGGGACAGGGAACACTGAAGCTTTCTTT. As protein: CATSDSGTGNTEAFF.

The sample holds a few counts of this clonotype. The V call is TRBV9, the J call TRBJ1-6; no definite D call. V was shortened by 4 bases and J by 8 bases, with 19 bases between the two germline ends. The CDR3 has 16 amino acids. CDR1 SGDLS and CDR2 YYNGEE come from the germline V gene. CDR3: CASSLQSGYRDSPLHF. CDR3 in DNA: TGTGCCAGCAGCCTCCAGTCCGGGTACCGGGATTCACCCCTCCACTTT.

This clonotype was recorded at least ten times. The CDR3 DNA is TGCGCCAGCACCCAATTACTAGCGGGGACGAACACCGGGGAGCTGTTTTTT. Its protein is CASTQLLAGTNTGELFF. This chain joins TRBV5-1 and TRBJ2-2; TRBD2 aligns across 10 bases. This CDR3 region has 17 residues. Looked up from germline, CDR1 is SGHRS and CDR2 is YFSETQ. After removal of 6 bases from V and 0 bases from J, the junction contained 8 bases not matched to a gene.

In its sample, this clonotype was seen a few times. The chain is built from TRBV5-1 and TRBJ1-6; D not resolved. Germline-derived CDR1 and CDR2 are SGHRS and YFSETQ. V dropped 2 bases and J dropped 6 bases, with 9 bases sitting between them. The CDR3 length is 14 residues. The CDR3: CASSFLPVNSPLHF. In nucleotides, the CDR3 is TGCGCCAGCAGCTTCCTCCCGGTTAATTCACCCCTCCACTTT.

At least ten counts were recorded for this clonotype. The V gene is TRBV25-1, the J gene TRBJ2-1; TRBD2 might be the D (5 bases). In germline, CDR1 is MGHDK, CDR2 SYGVNS. The CDR3 spans 12 residues. V was trimmed by 5 bases and J by 4 bases, leaving 6 bases between them. In DNA, the CDR3 is TGTGCCAGCAGTAGGGAGTACAATGAGCAGTTCTTC. Amino acid sequence: CASSREYNEQFF. The full variable domain, in which reference TRBV25-1 and TRBJ2-1 provide the parts outside the CDR3, is EADIYQTPRYLVIGTGKKITLECSQTMGHDKMYWYQQDPGMELHLIHYSYGVNSTEKGDLSSESTVSRIRTEHFPLTLESARPSHTSQYLCASSREYNEQFFGPGTRLTVL.

The chain uses TRBV25-1 and TRBJ1-2, with D hard to call. The CDR3 loop spans 15 amino acids. Trimming removed 4 bases at V and 8 bases at J, with 20 bases between. CDR1 is MGHDK, CDR2 SYGVNS, per germline. Here the CDR3 DNA reads TGTGCCAGCAGTGGAAGGTCGAGAGGCTTTAGGGGCTACACCTTC. As protein: CASSGRSRGFRGYTF.

There are many counts of this clonotype. For the CDR3, the DNA is TGTGCCAGCAGCCAATACCACAGGGGAGGAAACACCATATATTTT. As protein: CASSQYHRGGNTIYF. The V call is TRBV5-5, the J call TRBJ1-3; 7 bases fit TRBD1. CDR1 and CDR2 from the germline V gene are SGHKS and YYEKEE (reference sequence). The CDR3 spans 15 residues. The trim removed 4 bases at V and 4 bases at J, leaving 8 bases unmatched. The variable domain in full, with the rest retrieved from reference TRBV5-5 and TRBJ1-3, is DAGVTQSPTHLIKTRGQQVTLRCSPISGHKSVSWYQQVLGQGPQFIFQYYEKEERGRGNFPDRFSARQFPNYSSELNVNALLLGDSALYLCASSQYHRGGNTIYFGEGSWLTVV.

This clonotype was detected a few times. CDR3 loop: CASTLSGGAVGELFF. Here the CDR3 DNA reads TGTGCCAGCACCCTCAGCGGGGGGGCCGTCGGGGAGCTGTTTTTT. This chain links TRBV5-4 with TRBJ2-2; 10 nucleotides line up with TRBD2. The CDR3 extends over 15 amino acids. The V and J ends lost 6 bases and 7 bases, in that order; junction bases with no gene match: 9. The germline CDR1 and CDR2 sequences are SGHNT and YYREEE (reference sequence).

This clonotype was picked up a small number of times. The V gene is TRBV30, the J gene TRBJ2-5; D is possibly TRBD1 (5 bases). The CDR3 is 13 amino acids. The V gene's germline CDR1 is GTSNPN and CDR2 SVGIG (reference sequence). V lost 4 bases, J lost 6 bases, and 15 bases lay in between. This CDR3 is CAWKDAGSKTQYF. CDR3 nucleotides: TGTGCCTGGAAAGACGCAGGGTCGAAGACCCAGTACTTC.

The sample holds a few counts of this clonotype. This sequence joins TRBV6-2 or TRBV6-3 and TRBJ1-1; the match to TRBD1 covers 7 bases. Germline CDR1 MNHEY, CDR2 SVGEGT. Unmatched junction bases numbered 11, after V lost 0 bases and J lost 7 bases. The CDR3 loop spans 16 amino acids. The CDR3: CASSYSPPGQTNEAFF. CDR3 DNA sequence: TGTGCCAGCAGTTACTCGCCCCCGGGACAGACTAATGAAGCTTTCTTT.

In this sample, this clonotype turned up many times. This chain connects TRBV2 to TRBJ1-2; tentatively, D is TRBD1 (6 bases). This CDR3 is 14 amino acids long. Trimming cost V 8 bases and J 4 bases, with 17 bases left between them. The V gene's germline CDR1 is SNHLY and CDR2 FYNNEI. Written as DNA, the CDR3 is TGTGCCAGCGGGGGGCGAGCCCCCGGCTATGGCTACACCTTC. Residues: CASGGRAPGYGYTF.

There are many counts of this clonotype. This chain joins TRBV4-3 and TRBJ2-2; perhaps TRBD1 as D (5 bases). Between the trimmed V and J ends, which lost 0 bases and 0 bases, there was a span of 14 bases. In germline, CDR1 is LGHNA, CDR2 YSLEER. The length of the CDR3 is 18 residues. CDR3 sequence: CASSQDRFQGSNTGELFF. CDR3 DNA: TGCGCCAGCAGCCAAGATAGGTTTCAGGGCTCGAACACCGGGGAGCTGTTTTTT.

V is TRBV3-1 and J is TRBJ2-5; 13 bases align to TRBD2. The ends lost 5 bases at V and 2 bases at J; junction bases unmatched: 5. Germline V lookup: CDR1 LGHDT, CDR2 YNNKEL (reference sequence). The CDR3 loop spans 16 amino acids. The chain's CDR3 is CASSIRLAGGQETQYF. In nucleotides, the CDR3 is TGTGCCAGCAGCATCCGACTAGCGGGGGGACAAGAGACCCAGTACTTC.

V is TRBV13 and J is TRBJ1-1; 8 bases are shared with TRBD1. The CDR3 is 13 amino acids. V lost 4 bases and J lost 6; bases outside the gene matches: 4. CDR1 is PRHDT, CDR2 FYEKMQ, per germline (reference sequence). As DNA, the CDR3 is TGTGCCAGCAGCTACGGACAGGGATCTGAAGCTTTCTTT. It yields the protein CASSYGQGSEAFF.

At least ten counts were recorded for this clonotype. The gene calls are TRBV7-9 and TRBJ2-4, with TRBD2 as a possible D gene (5 bases). Germline V gives CDR1 SEHNR, CDR2 FQNEAQ (reference sequence). This CDR3 has 14 amino acids. With 3 bases removed from V and 1 base from J, the gap between germline ends came to 7 bases. CDR3 in DNA: TGTGCCAGCAGCTTGTGGGAGGCCAAAAACATTCAGTACTTC. This translates into CASSLWEAKNIQYF.

This clonotype was recorded at least ten times. The chain employs TRBV5-6 and TRBJ2-7, with D tentatively TRBD1 (6 bases). Trimming stripped 7 bases from V and 3 bases from J, with 14 bases between. This CDR3 is built from 13 residues. Germline assignment: CDR1 SGHDT and CDR2 YYEEEE. The CDR3 here is CASVVRDNYEQYF. The CDR3 nucleotides are TGTGCCAGCGTTGTCCGGGACAACTACGAGCAGTACTTC.

V is TRBV6-1 and J is TRBJ2-7, with 7 bases lining up with TRBD1. The germline V gene has CDR1 MNHNS and CDR2 SASEGT. The CDR3 consists of 14 residues. Unmatched junction bases numbered 6, after V lost 7 bases and J lost 0 bases. CDR3 in amino acids: CASKQGYSSYEQYF. DNA of the CDR3: TGTGCCAGCAAACAGGGGTACAGCTCCTACGAGCAGTACTTC.

The sample holds a few counts of this clonotype. The chain uses TRBV4-1 and TRBJ1-2; TRBD1 matches at 7 bases. With V trimmed by 0 bases and J by 4 bases, 5 bases remained unmatched. The length of the CDR3 is 15 residues. Germline V gene lookup returns CDR1 MGHRA and CDR2 YSYEKL. The CDR3 loop reads CASSQDQGVGYGYTF. In DNA, the CDR3 is TGCGCCAGCAGCCAAGATCAGGGGGTAGGCTATGGCTACACCTTC.

In its sample, this clonotype was seen a few times. The gene calls are TRBV5-1 and TRBJ1-2; D perhaps matches TRBD1 (6 bases). This CDR3 is 12 amino acids long. The germline CDR1 and CDR2 sequences are SGHRS and YFSETQ. V shed 1 base and J shed 8 bases, with 9 bases lying between them. CDR3 amino acids: CASSLQGLGYTF. The CDR3, as DNA: TGCGCCAGCAGCTTGCAGGGGCTAGGCTACACCTTC.